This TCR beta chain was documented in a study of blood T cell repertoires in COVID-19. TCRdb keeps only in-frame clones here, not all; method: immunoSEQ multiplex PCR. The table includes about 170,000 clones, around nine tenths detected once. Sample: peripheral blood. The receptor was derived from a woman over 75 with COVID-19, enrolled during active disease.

The CDR3 DNA is TGTGCCAGCAAGCAGGGCAGGGGGGAGCTGTTTTTT. It specifies CASKQGRGELFF. The chain combines TRBV12-3 or TRBV12-4 with TRBJ2-2; maybe TRBD1 (5 bases). The CDR3 is 12 amino acids. The V end lost 7 bases, the J end lost 8 bases, and 11 bases lay between the germline ends.